Sequencing of this TCR beta chain was carried out in a study of CXCR3-negative and CXCR3-positive naive CD8 T cells. General study findings and limits: In cryopreserved cells, CXCR3 expression partially decreased, and fresh PBMCs were used in most assays.

The libraries of TRB cDNA were prepared using 5' RACE with UMI labels. TCRdb derives one entry per CDR3 protein from the 5' RACE reads, leaving out DNA. This repertoire includes 75,000 or so distinct CDR3 sequences. Germline lookup yields CDR1 LNHDA and CDR2 SQIVND (reference sequence). The CDR3 spans 13 residues. As regards this clonotype: The antigen is not known.

This chain links TRBV19 with TRBJ2-3; TCRdb lists TRBD2, though no DNA is available to test this call. The sample consisted of naive CXCR3- CD8+ T cells from blood. As to subset: CD45RO-CCR7+CD27+CD95- naive CD8+ T cells lacking CXCR3 (TNR3-). This receptor was taken from a human donor in good health. Some clones in this sample may be carry-over from other donors' samples. The CDR3 spells CASRTPSTDTQYF.